This T cell receptor (beta chain) was identified during a study of CD8 T cells in ankylosing spondylitis. This clonotype was detected only a few times. Its antigen is still unknown. Making use of molecular barcodes, quantitative 5'-RACE generated TCR beta libraries. TCRdb reprocessed the 5' RACE reads with MiXCR, giving one entry per CDR3 protein. Here the sample spans roughly 470,000 distinct CDR3 sequences, 26% being singletons. The germline gives CDR1 KGHSH, CDR2 LQKENI. V lost 3 bases and J 3 bases, leaving 11 bases between the germline ends. The CDR3 has 14 amino acids. General study points: A TCR beta motif made of roughly eight highly homologous variants seemed typical of ankylosing spondylitis blood. Both synovial fluid and blood in reactive arthritis had previously been reported to carry some motif variants. Significant enrichment of disease-linked clones was reported in matched ankylosing spondylitis synovial fluid.

This rearrangement joins TRBV18 to TRBJ1-1, with a tentative D call TRBD1 (5 bases). Sequenced sample: blood, either unsorted or a sorted T cell fraction (not recorded which). The receptor comes from a male donor with ankylosing spondylitis. CDR3 residues: CASSPSRADTEAFF. CDR3 in DNA: TGTGCCAGCTCACCGAGCAGGGCGGACACTGAAGCTTTCTTT.